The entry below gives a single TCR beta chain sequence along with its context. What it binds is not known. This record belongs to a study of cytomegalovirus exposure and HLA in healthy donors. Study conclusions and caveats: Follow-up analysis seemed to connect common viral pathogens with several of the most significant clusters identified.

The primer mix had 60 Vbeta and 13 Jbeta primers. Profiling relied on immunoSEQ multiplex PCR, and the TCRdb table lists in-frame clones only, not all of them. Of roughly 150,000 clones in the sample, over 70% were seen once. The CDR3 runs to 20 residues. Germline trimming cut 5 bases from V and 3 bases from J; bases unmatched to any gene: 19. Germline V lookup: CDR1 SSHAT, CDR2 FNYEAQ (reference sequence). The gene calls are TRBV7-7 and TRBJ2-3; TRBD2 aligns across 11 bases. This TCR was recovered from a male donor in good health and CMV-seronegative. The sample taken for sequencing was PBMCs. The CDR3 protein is CASSPLILAGDWEETDTQYF. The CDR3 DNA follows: TGTGCCAGCAGCCCCCTCATACTAGCGGGAGATTGGGAGGAGACAGATACGCAGTATTTT.